This T cell receptor beta chain derives from a study of cytomegalovirus exposure and HLA in healthy donors (dated by TCRdb to 2017 to 2019). Background for the entire study: An earlier analysis of fewer than 750 of the donors reported approximately 280 Gb of sequence data and 117 million unique TCR beta sequences obtained from about 170 million T cells. The number of typed donors differed by locus: about 629-630 for A, B, C, DRB1 and DQB1; approximately 540 for DQA1; approximately 600 for DPA1; and roughly 450 for DPB1. Donor age, sex, ethnicity and CMV serostatus were compiled alongside the repertoire data. HLA typing covered class I and class II loci at four-digit resolution. Among the roughly 380 genotyped donors, 81% belonged to the genetic ancestry cluster associated with self-reported Caucasian donors. To predict cytomegalovirus infection status, the study combined high-throughput TCR immunosequencing, statistical association of individual TCRs with disease status, and machine learning. An earlier analysis of 587 of the donors used high-throughput TCR beta sequencing to judge whether each TCR beta V gene segment behaved as functional or pseudogenic. Besides the first cohort of approximately 710 subjects, a separate validation cohort made up of 120 different subjects was used. The study aimed to test whether cataloging public T cell receptors could reveal signatures of past pathogen exposure. In a later analysis, previously published TCR beta repertoires from 666 donors were re-analyzed and high-resolution HLA genotyping was added so that TCR occurrence patterns could be studied. Every discovery cohort repertoire had been produced on one sequencing platform. An early release that covered around 590 HLA-typed donors contained about 300 gigabases of sequencing data and 70 million to 100 million unique TCR sequences. In the later analysis, no new phenotypic data were used to find candidate immune exposures; instead, reliance was placed on TCR beta sequences and their occurrence across donors. Roughly five DR-DQ haplotypes were treated as single units for association and clustering because of strong linkage in the cohort. Across some 400 genotyped donors of the cohort, an average of roughly 250,000 unique TCR beta nucleotide sequences per donor were sequenced, and approximately 17% of those sequences were non-productive. A later genetic analysis used genome-wide SNP genotypes for about 60% of the roughly 670 donors, treating that subset as a discovery cohort. Using immunosequencing, the study profiled T cell repertoires from about 620 subjects and related those repertoires to cytomegalovirus serostatus. What the authors observed across the whole study: A later analysis reported that several top co-occurrence clusters appeared linked to parvovirus B19, influenza, CMV and Epstein-Barr virus. Immune exposure information for the cohort was limited to CMV serostatus. A further reported finding was that TCR beta sequences accurately predicted the HLA-A and HLA-B alleles for most subjects in the first cohort. Correlated functional status among segregating V segments might be attributable to linkage disequilibrium, but an unknown experimental factor could not be ruled out. According to a later analysis, most CMV-associated TCR beta chains appeared to be HLA-restricted, and the HLA associations seemed to be driven largely by CMV exposure. A cluster of highly shared sequence variants was judged likely to represent a technical artifact of the sequencing pipeline. In a later analysis, TCR association rates were found to vary across HLA loci, with the most associated TCRs seen for DRB1 alleles and the fewest for HLA-C alleles. This cohort had only TCR beta chains sequenced, and the lack of alpha or paired-chain data limited which features could be detected. HLA typing was unavailable for some donors at each locus, so association tests used only the typed subset. Most TCR sequences were observed very rarely across donors, whereas some public TCRs were present in many individuals. An association between a missense DCLRE1C variant and V-gene and J-gene trimming of TCR beta chains was found in a later genetic analysis and replicated in an independent cohort. Some IMGT-functional V segments, including TRBV6-2 and TRBV6-3, could not be distinguished by the 87-base-pair reads and were therefore excluded. A later analysis found that HLA-associated TCR beta chains were more clonally expanded and had lower generation probabilities than equally common non-associated chains. In an earlier analysis of over 550 of the donors, most TCR beta V segments were observed in productive rearrangements about 87% or about 30% of the time, broadly matching IMGT annotations. A few of the identified cytomegalovirus-associated TCR beta chains were confirmed in vitro to be specific for cytomegalovirus antigens. The classifier was reported to diagnose cytomegalovirus status with high specificity and sensitivity in both the original cohort and the validation cohort. The authors suggested that the approach could potentially be generalized to other disease states and immunological phenotypes. In a later analysis, some 18,000 TCR beta sequences were associated with specific HLA alleles at a false discovery rate of 0.05. The earlier analysis of 587 of the donors excluded 15 to 20 rarely observed V segments, including chromosome 9 orphons, because counts were too low. A later genetic analysis reported fewer N-insertions in productive TCRs among donors in an Asian-associated ancestry cluster than the roughly 690-donor mean. The study gave a list of more than 150 TCR beta chains associated with cytomegalovirus. The presence/absence analyses assumed that sequencing depth was roughly uniform across donors, and that assumption may not be true. When HLA alleles, especially DR and DQ, strongly co-occurred, attributing TCR associations to individual alleles was difficult.

The cohort consisted of 600 or so healthy bone marrow donors. Cohort members were all nominally healthy when sampled, although unrecorded immune exposures were likely present. The donor was CMV seropositive and was included in the group of approximately 310 seropositive cohort members. Each donor provided a peripheral blood sample, and peripheral blood mononuclear cells were used for TCR beta sequencing. The Qiagen DNeasy Blood Extraction Kit was used to extract genomic DNA from the blood cell samples. The CDR3 spans 15 residues, from the cysteine through the phenylalanine. Just CDR3 DNA is preserved here, 45 bases in frame from base 1. Based on the germline V gene (reference sequence), the CDR1 and CDR2 sequences are SGHNT and YYREEE. V is trimmed back by 3 bases and J by 4 bases, and the junction contains 7 bases that no gene match accounts for. Details on this clone: Its antigen is not yet known. The record has no base qualities; no much larger clone is one base away.

Libraries were constructed by the immunoSEQ multiplex PCR assay. For the multiplex PCR, a mixture combining 60 forward primers for TCR Vbeta segments and 13 reverse primers for TCR Jbeta segments was used. The CDR3 region of rearranged TCR beta genes was amplified from genomic DNA by a multiplex PCR assay. On the Illumina HiSeq System, the amplified TCR beta libraries were sequenced as 87-base-pair reads. Regarding the original processing steps: Across the 500 to 850 repertoires, a later analysis counted 78 million or so unique TCR beta chains, 9 million to 14 million of which were shared by at least two donors. Raw reads were error-corrected and collapsed into unique sequences with a nearest-neighbor algorithm that merged closely related sequences to remove PCR and sequencing errors. CDR3 sequences were aligned to IMGT reference sequences to assign V, D and J gene segments. Each retained sequence needed at least a six-nucleotide match to both a V gene segment and a J gene segment. A rearrangement counted as productive if the CDR3 had no stop codons and remained in frame with V and J, and every other rearrangement counted as non-productive. CDR3 was defined by IMGT convention, running from the second conserved V-encoded cysteine to the conserved J-encoded phenylalanine. Sequences without an unambiguous match to a single V gene segment were excluded from the earlier analysis of approximately 560 of the donors. In an earlier analysis of approximately 560 of the donors, a V segment was called functional when productive rearrangements were above 56.7%, and segregating when the standard deviation between donors exceeded 5%. To diagnose cytomegalovirus status from the catalog of TCR beta chain sequences, a statistical classification framework was built. In a later analysis, TCR nucleotide sequences were compared against IMGT/GENE-DB human TR gene sequences so that V and J genes could be assigned. The TCRdist pipeline was used in a later analysis to assign CDR3 sequences and most-parsimonious VDJ recombination scenarios. A later analysis defined each TCR beta chain by its CDR3 amino acid sequence plus V-gene family, and excluded reads lacking a unique V-gene family. A later analysis removed 592 highly shared, low-generation-probability nucleotide sequences to deal with suspected cross-contamination and a sequencing artifact. A later analysis calculated a clonal expansion index for each public chain from normalized within-repertoire ranks of inferred template counts. In a later analysis, generation probabilities were computed with a VDJ recombination model fitted to out-of-frame rearrangements, and the resulting probabilities were checked against IGoR. Hypergeometric tests were used in a later analysis to score TCR-TCR, TCR-HLA and TCR-CMV co-occurrence, with a repertoire-size bias correction applied to the TCR pairs. A later analysis estimated false discovery rates by permuting HLA or CMV assignments 20 times. In a later analysis, co-occurring TCRs were grouped with DBSCAN, and TCRdist sequence similarity was added when clustering was performed within HLA-allele-positive subsets. For co-occurrence clustering, repertoires with fewer than 30,000 or more than 120,000 public chains were excluded, along with 5 or 6 repertoires with anomalous nucleotide sharing. TCRdb mirrors the immuneACCESS table, restricted to in-frame sequences. Some clones are absent from its copies; in checked studies, under half trace to an unresolved V gene, and the reason for the others is unknown. The V and J calls and the clone size are those of that table, but D and trimming were determined from the DNA. The sample table shows 95,000 to 150,000 clones, and about three quarters are seen once. Clones ranked in the top ten supply 2.7% of the sample.

The sequence links TRBV5-4 to TRBJ2-5; 9 of the junction bases match TRBD1. The origin of this receptor is a woman aged 40 to 50 in good health and CMV-seropositive. Sequenced material: PBMCs. The CDR3 here reads CASSSGTGSVETQYF. The sequenced DNA is TGTGCCAGCAGCTCCGGGACAGGGAGTGTAGAGACCCAGTACTTC.